This TCR beta chain was documented in a study of shared clonotypes between healthy human individuals. In the study overall: CD8 memory received one plate per donor, CD8 naive two, CD4 memory three and CD4 naive three. Points from the study as a whole: The study found lower generation probabilities in non-shared clonotypes than in those shared by all four donors. Researchers found naive subsets generally carried larger estimated richness than memory subsets.

Comments on this clone: Antigen unknown.

The method was immunoSEQ multiplex PCR; TCRdb's version includes in-frame clones alone and lacks a portion of them. The sample yields fewer than 1.8 million clones, 98% seen once. Germline-derived CDR1 and CDR2 are KGHSH and LQKENI. V trimming: 2 bases; J trimming: 1 base; junction bases outside the gene matches: 6. This CDR3 is built from 16 residues. The chain has TRBV18 and TRBJ1-1; TRBD1 aligns across 8 bases. Input material: naive CD4+ T cells sorted from blood. This sample's subset: CD45RA+ positively selected. The origin of this receptor is a man younger than 45 in good health. The CDR3 reads CASSPLVGQGNTEAFF. The DNA for the CDR3 is TGTGCCAGCTCACCATTGGTTGGACAGGGGAACACTGAAGCTTTCTTT.